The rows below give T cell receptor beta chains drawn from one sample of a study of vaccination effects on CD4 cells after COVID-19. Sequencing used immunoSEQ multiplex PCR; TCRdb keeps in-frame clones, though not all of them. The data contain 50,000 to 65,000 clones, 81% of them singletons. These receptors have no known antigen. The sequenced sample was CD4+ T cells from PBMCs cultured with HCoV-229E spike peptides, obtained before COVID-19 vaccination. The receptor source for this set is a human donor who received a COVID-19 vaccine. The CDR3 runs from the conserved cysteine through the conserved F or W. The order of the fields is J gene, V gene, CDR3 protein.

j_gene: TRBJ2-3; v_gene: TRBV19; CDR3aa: CASRTSGGVDTQYF
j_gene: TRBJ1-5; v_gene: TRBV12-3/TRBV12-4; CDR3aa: CASRNKGQPQHF
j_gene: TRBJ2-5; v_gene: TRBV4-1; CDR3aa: CASSQPGTVNQETQYF
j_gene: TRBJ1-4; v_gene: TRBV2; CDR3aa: CASSGVGKEKLFF
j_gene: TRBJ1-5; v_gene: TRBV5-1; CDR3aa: CASSLRGNQPQHF
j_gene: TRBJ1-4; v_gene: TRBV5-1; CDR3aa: CASSLGTGRYEKLFF
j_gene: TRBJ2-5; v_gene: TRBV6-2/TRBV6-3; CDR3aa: CASSYEDYQETQYF
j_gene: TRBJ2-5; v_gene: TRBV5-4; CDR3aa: CASGLAGGPETQYF
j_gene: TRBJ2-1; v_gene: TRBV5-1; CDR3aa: CASSSGTSGGREQFF
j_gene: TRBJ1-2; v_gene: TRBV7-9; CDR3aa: CAIIGQTLYGYTF
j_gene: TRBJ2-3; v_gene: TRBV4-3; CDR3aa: CASSQVTSGGTDTQYF
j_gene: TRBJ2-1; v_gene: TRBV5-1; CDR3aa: CASSLGETYNEQFF
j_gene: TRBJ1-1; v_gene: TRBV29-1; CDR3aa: CSGGSMNTEAFF
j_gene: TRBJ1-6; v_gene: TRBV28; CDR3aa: CASSPPLTPLHF
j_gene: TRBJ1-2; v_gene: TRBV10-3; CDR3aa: CAISELKTWRTTYGYTF
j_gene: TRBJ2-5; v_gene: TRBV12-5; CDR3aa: CASGSQGGFETQYF
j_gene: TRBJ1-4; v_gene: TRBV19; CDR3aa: CASSGGRGGNNEKLFF
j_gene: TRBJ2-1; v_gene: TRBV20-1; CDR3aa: CSASFPTMARRYNEQFF
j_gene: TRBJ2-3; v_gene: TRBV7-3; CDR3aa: CASSSTSGGPTDTQYF
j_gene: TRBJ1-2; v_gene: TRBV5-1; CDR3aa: CASTLTTANYGYTF
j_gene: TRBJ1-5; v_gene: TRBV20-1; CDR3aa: CSASWADSNQPQHF
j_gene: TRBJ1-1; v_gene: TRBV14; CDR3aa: CASSRKQGSTEAFF
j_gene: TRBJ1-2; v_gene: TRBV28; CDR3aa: CASSPGRIWGYTF
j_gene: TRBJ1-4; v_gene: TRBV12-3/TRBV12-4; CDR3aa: CASSVNEKLFF
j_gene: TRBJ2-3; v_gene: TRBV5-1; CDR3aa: CASSVAGTTDTQYF
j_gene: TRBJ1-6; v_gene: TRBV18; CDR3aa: CASSPDGNSPLHF
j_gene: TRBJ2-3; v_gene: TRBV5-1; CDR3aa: CASSVLAGSTDTQYF
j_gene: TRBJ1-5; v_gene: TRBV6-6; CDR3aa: CASKNRDRVNQPQHF
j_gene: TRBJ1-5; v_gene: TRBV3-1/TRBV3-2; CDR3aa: CASSRDRPQWAQHF
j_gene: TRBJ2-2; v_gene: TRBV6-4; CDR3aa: CASSDQGTRTGELFF
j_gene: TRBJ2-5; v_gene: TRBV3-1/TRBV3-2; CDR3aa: CASSQAPLSETQYF
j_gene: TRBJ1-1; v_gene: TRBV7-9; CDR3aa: CASSLGGVWGADTEAFF
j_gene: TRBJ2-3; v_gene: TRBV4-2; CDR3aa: CASSQMGLAGTDTQYF
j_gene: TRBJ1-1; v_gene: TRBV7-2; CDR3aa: CASSQQENTEAFF
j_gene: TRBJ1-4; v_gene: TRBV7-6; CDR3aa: CASSLVAGTNEKLFF
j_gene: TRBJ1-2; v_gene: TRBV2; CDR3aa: CASSQPGQGALNYGYTF
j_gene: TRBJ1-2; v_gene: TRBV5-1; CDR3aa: CASSLQALHGYTF
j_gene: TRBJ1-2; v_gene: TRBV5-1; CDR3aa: CASKKTGGTNYGYTF
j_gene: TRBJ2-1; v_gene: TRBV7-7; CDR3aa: CASSALPGQTYNEQFF
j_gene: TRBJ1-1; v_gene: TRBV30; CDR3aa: CAWSFTAGTEAFF
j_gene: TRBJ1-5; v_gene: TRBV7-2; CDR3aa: CASSPDRDGQPQHF
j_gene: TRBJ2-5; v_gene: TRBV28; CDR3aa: CASSTRTGVETQYF
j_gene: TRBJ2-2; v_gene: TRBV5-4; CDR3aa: CASSGGGGVDTGELFF
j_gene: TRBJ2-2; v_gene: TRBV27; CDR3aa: CASSLTLNTGELFF
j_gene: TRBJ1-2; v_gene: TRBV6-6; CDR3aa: CASRSGTGGFGYTF
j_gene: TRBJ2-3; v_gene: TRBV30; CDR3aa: CAWRATGVSDTQYF
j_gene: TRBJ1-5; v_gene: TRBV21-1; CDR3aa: CASSMTRWGDDNQPQHF
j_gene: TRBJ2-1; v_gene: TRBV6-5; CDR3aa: CASSLDSYNEQFF
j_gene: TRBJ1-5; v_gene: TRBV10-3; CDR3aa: CAISDSTGQPQHF
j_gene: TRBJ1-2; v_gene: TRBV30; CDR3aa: CAWSTGAYGYTF
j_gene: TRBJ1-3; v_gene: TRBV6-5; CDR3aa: CASSYSGSGVGNTIYF
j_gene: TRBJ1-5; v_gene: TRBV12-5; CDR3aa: CASGYGTGESEPQHF
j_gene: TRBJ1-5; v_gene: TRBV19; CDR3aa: CASSIDRSNQPQHF